The 16 T cell receptor beta chains below come from one sample, sequenced in a study of control samples from healthy donors and cancer patients. Clones were read by immunoSEQ multiplex PCR, and TCRdb kept only the in-frame ones, dropping some. This specimen shows approximately 190,000 clones; the ten leading clones hold less than 2.5%. The sample taken for sequencing was blood. The receptors come from a woman aged 30 to 39 in good health.

This sequence joins TRBV2 and TRBJ2-1; D is perhaps TRBD2 (5 bases). This CDR3 is 13 amino acids long. The germline V gene has CDR1 SNHLY and CDR2 FYNNEI. Between the trimmed V and J ends, which lost 8 bases and 0 bases, there was a span of 8 bases. CDR3 in DNA: TGTGCCAGCGGACTCCTCTCCTACAATGAGCAGTTCTTC. This gives the protein CASGLLSYNEQFF.

The rearrangement uses TRBV4-1 and TRBJ2-5; 9 nucleotides align to TRBD2. J lost 5 bases, V lost 4 bases, and 11 bases had no gene match. The CDR3 covers 16 residues. Germline assignment: CDR1 MGHRA and CDR2 YSYEKL. CDR3: CASSPVGRAGGETQYF. The DNA of the CDR3 is TGCGCCAGCAGCCCAGTGGGAAGGGCGGGAGGGGAGACCCAGTACTTC.

J is TRBJ1-2 and V is TRBV4-2, with a tentative D call TRBD1 (5 bases). CDR3 size: 15 residues. Per the germline V gene, CDR1 is LGHNA and CDR2 is YNFKEQ. V lost 4 bases and J 3 bases, leaving 15 bases between the germline ends. The CDR3 loop reads CASSPLGGLDYGYTF. The CDR3 coding sequence is TGTGCCAGCAGCCCTCTGGGGGGGTTGGACTATGGCTACACCTTC.

The chain links TRBV14 to TRBJ1-1; unclear D gene. Trimming left V 2 bases short and J 4 bases short, with 5 bases between. CDR1 and CDR2 from the germline V gene are SGHDN and FVKESK. The CDR3 covers 12 residues. CDR3 protein: CASSQLSTEAFF. CDR3 sequence (DNA): TGTGCCAGCAGCCAATTGAGCACTGAAGCTTTCTTT.

The J gene is TRBJ1-6, the V gene TRBV12-3 or TRBV12-4, with D possibly TRBD1 on 6 matching bases. V was trimmed by 6 bases and J by 14 bases, leaving 14 bases between them. The CDR3 is 12 amino acids. In DNA form, the CDR3 reads TGTGCCAGCAGGACGGGGGGCAGGACCCTCCACTTT. Its translation: CASRTGGRTLHF.

The gene calls are TRBV27 and TRBJ2-7, with TRBD2 matching over 11 bases. Germline loops: CDR1 MNHEY, CDR2 SMNVEV (reference sequence). CDR3 length equals 17 residues. V was clipped by 0 bases and J by 2 bases; unmatched bases: 6. CDR3 residues: CASSLSMGTSGTYEQYF. The CDR3 DNA reads TGTGCCAGCAGTTTATCGATGGGGACTAGCGGTACCTACGAGCAGTACTTC.

The chain links TRBV7-9 to TRBJ1-2; 9 bases map to TRBD1. J was trimmed by 3 bases and V by 5 bases; bases with no gene match: 4. Germline loops: CDR1 SEHNR, CDR2 FQNEAQ (reference sequence). The CDR3 runs to 14 residues. The CDR3 loop is CASSPGQGYYGYTF. CDR3 nucleotides: TGTGCCAGCAGCCCCGGACAGGGGTACTATGGCTACACCTTC.

The chain combines TRBV27 with TRBJ1-1; 10 bases are a match to TRBD1. The J segment lost 3 bases and the V segment lost 5 bases, leaving 3 bases of the junction unmatched. From germline, CDR1 is MNHEY and CDR2 SMNVEV (reference sequence). CDR3 length equals 14 residues. Here the CDR3 reads CASSPGQGYTEAFF. The CDR3 bases are TGTGCCAGCAGTCCGGGACAGGGGTACACTGAAGCTTTCTTT.

The chain recombines TRBV29-1 with TRBJ2-7; 8 nucleotides agree with TRBD1. V lost 1 base, J lost 3 bases, and 5 bases stayed unmatched. The CDR3 has 14 amino acids. The germline CDR1 and CDR2 sequences are SQVTM and ANQGSEA. CDR3 nucleotides: TGCAGCGTTGAAGGGGGCAGGGGGCGCTACGAGCAGTACTTC. Its translation: CSVEGGRGRYEQYF.

The V call is TRBV30, the J call TRBJ2-5; D remains unclear. The V end was cut by 5 bases, the J end by 0 bases, with 4 bases between. The CDR3 covers 11 residues. Germline loops: CDR1 GTSNPN, CDR2 SVGIG (reference sequence). The CDR3 sequence is CAWGNQETQYF. CDR3 in DNA: TGTGCCTGGGGAAACCAAGAGACCCAGTACTTC.

This chain's CDR3 is CATSRQGTEAFF. For the CDR3, the DNA is TGTGCCACCTCTCGTCAGGGGACTGAAGCTTTCTTT. V gene TRBV28 combines with J gene TRBJ1-1; TRBD1 is a possible D gene (6 bases). CDR1 MDHEN and CDR2 SYDVKM come from the germline V gene. CDR3 length equals 12 residues. Trimming removed 10 bases at V and 5 bases at J, with 14 bases between.

This chain uses TRBV5-4 with TRBJ1-1, with D possibly being TRBD1 (5 bases). CDR3 length equals 13 residues. CDR1 SGHNT and CDR2 YYREEE come from the germline V gene (reference sequence). The V and J ends lost 5 bases and 4 bases respectively, with 12 bases between them. The DNA of the CDR3 is TGTGCCAGCAGTCTGCGGGGGGGCACTGAAGCTTTCTTT. Translating gives CASSLRGGTEAFF.

The genes are TRBV30 and TRBJ1-1; D remains ambiguous. This CDR3 is 14 amino acids long. The germline V and J ends were trimmed by 2 bases and 0 bases, with 10 bases remaining between them. CDR1 is GTSNPN, CDR2 SVGIG, per germline (reference sequence). CDR3 coding DNA: TGTGCCTGGAGTTCTCCAGTCCTGAACACTGAAGCTTTCTTT. Amino acid sequence: CAWSSPVLNTEAFF.

This chain connects TRBV27 to TRBJ2-5, with unresolved D. Trimming shortened V by 7 bases and J by 4 bases, and 19 bases separated the two germline ends. Germline CDR1 is MNHEY and CDR2 is SMNVEV (reference sequence). This CDR3 is built from 15 residues. Here the CDR3 reads CASKLSFRVSETQYF. Written as DNA, the CDR3 is TGTGCCAGCAAGTTATCCTTTAGGGTTTCAGAGACCCAGTACTTC.

V and J are TRBV7-9 and TRBJ1-1, with D possibly being TRBD1 (5 bases). The CDR3 runs to 16 residues. With 1 base removed from V and 1 base from J, the gap between germline ends came to 13 bases. The germline gives CDR1 SEHNR, CDR2 FQNEAQ (reference sequence). The CDR3 here is CASSLVPKGRNTEAFF. In DNA, the CDR3 is TGTGCCAGCAGCTTAGTGCCAAAGGGGAGGAACACTGAAGCTTTCTTT.

The CDR3 DNA reads TGTGCCAGTAGTATAAGGGAGGGTGGCCTTTACGAGCAGTACTTC. This gives the protein CASSIREGGLYEQYF. The rearrangement joins TRBV19 to TRBJ2-7; 7 bases align to TRBD2. The trim removed 2 bases at V and 4 bases at J, leaving 8 bases unmatched. The CDR3 spans 15 residues. Germline V lookup: CDR1 LNHDA, CDR2 SQIVND (reference sequence).